The sequence of this T cell receptor beta chain was determined in a study of human versus mouse CDR3 diversity and MHC coevolution listed by TCRdb under 2017. A note on the overall study: According to reports, the immunoSEQ assay can detect one in 200,000 T cells and keeps multiplex PCR amplification bias to a minimum. Across mouse and human samples, each sample had between roughly 0.6 x 10^7 and 1.8 x 10^7 valid reads. Human naive CD4 T cell repertoires served as a reference for TCR selection on multiple MHC II alleles, compared against human-TCR-locus transgenic mice with single MHC II. The human cohort comprised three healthy volunteer blood donors, one aged 30 to 39, one aged 40 to 50 and one aged 60 to 69 at collection.

Overall study results and their limits: On average, humans had more CDR3 deletions and insertions than mice did, pointing to greater exonuclease and TdT activity. Repertoire diversity was not regarded as directly comparable between humans and mice because human T cells were selected on six or seven MHC II alleles. According to iCHAO1 estimates, humans had the largest TCR beta repertoire, around 1.5 million clonotypes, which was attributed likely to selection by multiple MHC II molecules. Among all the groups compared, the lowest clonal inequality scores came from most of the three human donors.

Fluorescence-activated cell sorting was used to pull naive CD4 T cells, meaning cells that were CD45RO-negative and CD62L-positive, out of the PBMCs. About 50 ml of fresh peripheral blood was drawn per donor, and PBMCs were isolated by Ficoll density centrifugation. Cell sorting was carried out on a FACSAria III instrument, and a purity above 90% was achieved for all samples. CDR1 GTSNPN and CDR2 SVGIG are derived from the germline V gene (reference sequence). From the cysteine up to the phenylalanine, the CDR3 has a length of 12 residues. Just the 36-base CDR3 DNA is kept, in frame starting at base 1. V drops 4 bases and J drops 2 bases, leaving 8 bases in between. Genomic DNA was extracted from the sorted cells using the QIAGEN blood and tissue kit and was quantified on a NanoDrop 1000. Using multiplex PCR of genomic DNA, the immunoSEQ platform deep sequenced and quantified the TCR alpha and beta chains. In the original analysis: TCR sequences were annotated using IMGT gene and region definitions. Out-of-frame rearrangements were taken as a proxy for the preselection repertoire and were compared with in-frame clonotypes. The iCHAO1 estimator provided with the immunoSEQ platform was used to estimate repertoire size. A Gini index, which is based on the Lorenz curve, was applied to in-frame amino acid clonotypes to measure clonal inequality. Shared clonotypes were counted with the intersect function of the R package tcR, and similarity was scored with the Jaccard index. Principal component analysis of V, J and V-J usage frequencies was run with the R prcomp function without normalization. In its TCRdb copy, this immuneACCESS table keeps in-frame sequences only and misses some clones. Where compared with another copy, unresolved V genes explain less than half of these, and the others have no known cause. That table is the source of V, J and clone size, and D and trimming were worked out from the DNA. The sample data list roughly 80,000 clones, and roughly 95% of these were observed just once. Jointly, the top ten make up about 1.5% of the sample.

Concerning this clone: The clone's antigen remains unknown. No base quality values were provided; no much bigger clone lies one nucleotide off.

This clonotype originated in a person aged 30-69 years in good health. Material: naive CD4+ T cells from blood. The cell subset or site label on this specimen signifies: CD45RO-negative CD62L-positive naive CD4 T cells. The sequence joins TRBV30 to TRBJ1-2; D gene: possibly TRBD1, on 6 matching bases. This receptor carries the CDR3 CAWTQGNYGYTF. The DNA sequence is given as TGTGCCTGGACGCAGGGGAACTATGGCTACACCTTC.